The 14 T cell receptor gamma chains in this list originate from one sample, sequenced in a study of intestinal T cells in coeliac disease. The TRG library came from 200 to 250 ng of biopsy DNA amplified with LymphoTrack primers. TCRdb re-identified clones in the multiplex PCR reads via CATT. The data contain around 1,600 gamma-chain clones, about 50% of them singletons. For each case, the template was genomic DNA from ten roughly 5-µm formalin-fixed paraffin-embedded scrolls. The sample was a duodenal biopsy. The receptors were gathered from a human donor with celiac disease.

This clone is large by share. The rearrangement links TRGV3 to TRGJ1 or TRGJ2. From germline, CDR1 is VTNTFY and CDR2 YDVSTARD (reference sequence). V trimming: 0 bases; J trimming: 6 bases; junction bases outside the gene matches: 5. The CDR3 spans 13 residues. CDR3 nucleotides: TGTGCCACCTGGGACAGGCGCAGTTATAAGAAACTCTTT. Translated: CATWDRRSYKKLF.

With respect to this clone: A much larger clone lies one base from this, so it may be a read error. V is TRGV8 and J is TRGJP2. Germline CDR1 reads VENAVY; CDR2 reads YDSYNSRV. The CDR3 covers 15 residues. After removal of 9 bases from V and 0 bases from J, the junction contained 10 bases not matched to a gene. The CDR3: CATRGFHSSDWIKTF. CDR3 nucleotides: TGTGCCACCAGGGGGTTCCATAGTAGTGATTGGATCAAGACGTTT.

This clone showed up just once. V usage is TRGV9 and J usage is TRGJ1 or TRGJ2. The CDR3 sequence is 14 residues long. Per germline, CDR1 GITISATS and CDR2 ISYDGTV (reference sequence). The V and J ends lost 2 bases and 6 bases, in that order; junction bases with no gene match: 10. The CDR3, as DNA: TGTGCCTTGTGGGAGGGCGGCGGAATTTATAAGAAACTCTTT. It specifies CALWEGGGIYKKLF.

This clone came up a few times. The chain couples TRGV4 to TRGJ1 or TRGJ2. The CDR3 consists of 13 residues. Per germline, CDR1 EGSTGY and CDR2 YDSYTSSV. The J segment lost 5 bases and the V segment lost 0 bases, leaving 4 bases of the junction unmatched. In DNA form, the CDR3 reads TGTGCCACCTGGGATGGGCTTGATTATAAGAAACTCTTT. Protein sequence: CATWDGLDYKKLF.

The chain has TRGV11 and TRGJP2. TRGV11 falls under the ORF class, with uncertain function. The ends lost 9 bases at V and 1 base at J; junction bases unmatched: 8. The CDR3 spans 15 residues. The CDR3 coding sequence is TGTGCCTGCTGGGTAGGTAGTAGTAGTGATTGGATCAAGACGTTT. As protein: CACWVGSSSDWIKTF.

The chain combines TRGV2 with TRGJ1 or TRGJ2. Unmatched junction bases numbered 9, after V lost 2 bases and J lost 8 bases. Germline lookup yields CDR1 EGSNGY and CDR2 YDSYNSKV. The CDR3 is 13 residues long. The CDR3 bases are TGTGCCACCTGGGACGTTCGTAGGGATAAGAAACTCTTT. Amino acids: CATWDVRRDKKLF.

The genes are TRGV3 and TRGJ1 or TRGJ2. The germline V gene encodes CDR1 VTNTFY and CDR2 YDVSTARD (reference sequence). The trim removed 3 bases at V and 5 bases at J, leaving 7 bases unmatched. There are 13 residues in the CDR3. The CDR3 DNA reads TGTGCCACCTGGGACGAAGTAAATTATAAGAAACTCTTT. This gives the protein CATWDEVNYKKLF.

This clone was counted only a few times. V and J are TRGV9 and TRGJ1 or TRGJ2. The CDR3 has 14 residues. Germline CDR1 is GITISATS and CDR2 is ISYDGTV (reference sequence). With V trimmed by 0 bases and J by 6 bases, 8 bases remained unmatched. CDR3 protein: CALWEVQVGYKKLF. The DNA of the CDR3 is TGTGCCTTGTGGGAGGTGCAAGTGGGTTATAAGAAACTCTTT.

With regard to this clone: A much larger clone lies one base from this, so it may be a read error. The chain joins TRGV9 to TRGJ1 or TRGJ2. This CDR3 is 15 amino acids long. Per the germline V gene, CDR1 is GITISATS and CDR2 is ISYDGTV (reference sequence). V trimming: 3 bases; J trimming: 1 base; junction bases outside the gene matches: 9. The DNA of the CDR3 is TGTGCCTTGTGGGAGCCGCTTTTAAATTATTATAAGAAACTCTTT. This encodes CALWEPLLNYYKKLF.

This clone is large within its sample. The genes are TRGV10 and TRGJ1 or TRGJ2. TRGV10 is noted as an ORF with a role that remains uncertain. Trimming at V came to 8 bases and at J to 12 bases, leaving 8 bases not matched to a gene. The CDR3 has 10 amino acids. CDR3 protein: CAAWDYRKLF. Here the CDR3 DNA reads TGTGCTGCGTGGGATTACAGGAAACTCTTT.

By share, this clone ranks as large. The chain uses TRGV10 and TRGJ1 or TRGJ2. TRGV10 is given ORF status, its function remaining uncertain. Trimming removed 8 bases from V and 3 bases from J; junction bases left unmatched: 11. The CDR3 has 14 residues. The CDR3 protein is CAAWGTTFYYKKLF. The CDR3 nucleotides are TGTGCTGCGTGGGGAACTACCTTTTATTATAAGAAACTCTTT.

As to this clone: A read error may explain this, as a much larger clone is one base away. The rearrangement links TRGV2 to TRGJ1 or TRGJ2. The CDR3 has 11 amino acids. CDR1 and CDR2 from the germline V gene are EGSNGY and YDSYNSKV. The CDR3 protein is CATWDGIKELF. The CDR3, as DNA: TGTGCCACCTGGGACGGAATTAAGGAACTCTTT.

The CDR3 sequence is CATWIRPGFKIF. The CDR3 coding sequence is TGTGCCACCTGGATACGTCCGGGGTTCAAGATATTT. This chain connects TRGV2 to TRGJP1. J lost 12 bases, V lost 6 bases, and 10 bases had no gene match. CDR1 and CDR2 (germline): EGSNGY, YDSYNSKV. The CDR3 sequence is 12 residues long.

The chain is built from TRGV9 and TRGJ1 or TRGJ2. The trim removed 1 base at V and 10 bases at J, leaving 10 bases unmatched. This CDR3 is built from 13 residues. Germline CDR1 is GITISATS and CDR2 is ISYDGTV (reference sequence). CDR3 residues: CALWEVIFWKKLF. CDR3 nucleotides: TGTGCCTTGTGGGAGGTAATTTTTTGGAAGAAACTCTTT.